This TCR beta chain emerged from a study of control samples from healthy donors and cancer patients. This table comes from immunoSEQ multiplex PCR, and its TCRdb copy is limited to in-frame clones, with some not included. The data hold 57,000 or so clones, with roughly 94% observed a single time. The CDR3 consists of 15 residues. Trimming cost V 2 bases and J 1 base, with 12 bases left between them. Germline lookup yields CDR1 SGHAT and CDR2 FQNNGV. The sequence was collected from a man aged 25 to 45 in good health. The V and J genes are TRBV11-2 and TRBJ2-7; the D gene is possibly TRBD1 (6 bases). The sample consisted of blood. Here the CDR3 DNA reads TGTGCCAGCAGCTTATGGACAGATAAGTCCTACGAGCAGTACTTC. Translating gives CASSLWTDKSYEQYF.